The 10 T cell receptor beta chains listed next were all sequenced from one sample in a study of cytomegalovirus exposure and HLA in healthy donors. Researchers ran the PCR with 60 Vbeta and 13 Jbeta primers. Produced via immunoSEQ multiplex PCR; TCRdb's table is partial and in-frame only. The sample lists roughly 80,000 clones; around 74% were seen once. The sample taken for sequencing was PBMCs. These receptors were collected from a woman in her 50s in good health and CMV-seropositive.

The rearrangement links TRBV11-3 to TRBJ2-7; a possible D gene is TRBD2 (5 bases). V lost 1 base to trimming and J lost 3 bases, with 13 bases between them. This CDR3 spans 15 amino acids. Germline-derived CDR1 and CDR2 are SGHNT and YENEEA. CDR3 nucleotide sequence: TGTGCCAGCAGCTTAGGCGGGCAGTCGGGCTACGAGCAGTACTTC. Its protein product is CASSLGGQSGYEQYF.

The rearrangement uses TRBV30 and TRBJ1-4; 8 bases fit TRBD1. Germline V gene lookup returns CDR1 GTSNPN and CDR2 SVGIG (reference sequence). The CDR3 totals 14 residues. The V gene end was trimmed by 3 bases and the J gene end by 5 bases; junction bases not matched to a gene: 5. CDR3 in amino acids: CAWSEDRVNEKLFF. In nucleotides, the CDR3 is TGTGCCTGGAGCGAGGACAGGGTAAATGAAAAACTGTTTTTT. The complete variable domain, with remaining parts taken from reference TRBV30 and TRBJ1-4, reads SQTIHQWPATLVQPVGSPLSLECTVEGTSNPNLYWYRQAAGRGLQLLFYSVGIGQISSEVPQNLSASRPQDRQFILSSKKLLLSDSGFYLCAWSEDRVNEKLFFGSGTQLSVL.

Here the CDR3 DNA reads TGTGCCAGTAGTAAGAGAGCGGGGACTACCGGGGAGACCCAGTACTTC. Its translation: CASSKRAGTTGETQYF. The chain has TRBV19 and TRBJ2-5; 7 bases match TRBD2. The germline CDR1 and CDR2 sequences are LNHDA and SQIVND (reference sequence). V dropped 4 bases and J dropped 5; count of bases not matched to a gene: 13. CDR3 length: 16 residues.

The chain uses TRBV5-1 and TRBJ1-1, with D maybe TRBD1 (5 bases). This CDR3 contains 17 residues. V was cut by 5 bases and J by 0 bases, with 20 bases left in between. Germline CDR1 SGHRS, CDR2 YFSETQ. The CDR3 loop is CASRQGGTFGMNTEAFF. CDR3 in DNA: TGCGCCAGCAGGCAGGGAGGGACGTTTGGGATGAACACTGAAGCTTTCTTT.

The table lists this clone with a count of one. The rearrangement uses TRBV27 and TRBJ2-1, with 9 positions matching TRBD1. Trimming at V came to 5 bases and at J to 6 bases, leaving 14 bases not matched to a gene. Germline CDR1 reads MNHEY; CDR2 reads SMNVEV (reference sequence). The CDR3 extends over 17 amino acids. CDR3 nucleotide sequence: TGTGCCAGCAGTCCAAATTACAGGGGGCCCTTAGGCAATGAGCAGTTCTTC. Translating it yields CASSPNYRGPLGNEQFF.

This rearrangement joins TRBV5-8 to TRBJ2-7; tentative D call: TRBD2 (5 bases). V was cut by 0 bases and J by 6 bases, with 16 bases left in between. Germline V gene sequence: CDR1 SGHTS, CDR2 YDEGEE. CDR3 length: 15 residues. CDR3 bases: TGTGCCAGCAGCTTGGACAGCCTAGCTATAGGCGAGCAGTACTTC. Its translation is CASSLDSLAIGEQYF.

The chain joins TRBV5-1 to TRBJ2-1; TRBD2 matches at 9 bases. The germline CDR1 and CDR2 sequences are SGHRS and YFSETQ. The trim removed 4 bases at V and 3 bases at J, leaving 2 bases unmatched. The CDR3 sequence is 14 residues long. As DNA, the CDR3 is TGCGCCAGCAGCATAGCGGGAGACTACAATGAGCAGTTCTTC. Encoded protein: CASSIAGDYNEQFF.

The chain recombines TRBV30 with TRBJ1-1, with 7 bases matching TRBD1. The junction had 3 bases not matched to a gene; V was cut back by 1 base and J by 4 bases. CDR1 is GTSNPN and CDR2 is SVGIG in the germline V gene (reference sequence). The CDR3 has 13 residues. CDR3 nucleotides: TGTGCCTGGAGTGCTCAGGGGGGCACTGAAGCTTTCTTT. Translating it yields CAWSAQGGTEAFF.

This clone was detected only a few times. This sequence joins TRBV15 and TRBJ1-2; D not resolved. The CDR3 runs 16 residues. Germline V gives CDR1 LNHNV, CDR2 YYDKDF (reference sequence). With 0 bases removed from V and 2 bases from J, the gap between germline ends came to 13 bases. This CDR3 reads CATSRDWADPNYGYTF. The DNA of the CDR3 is TGTGCCACCAGCAGAGATTGGGCAGACCCAAACTATGGCTACACCTTC.

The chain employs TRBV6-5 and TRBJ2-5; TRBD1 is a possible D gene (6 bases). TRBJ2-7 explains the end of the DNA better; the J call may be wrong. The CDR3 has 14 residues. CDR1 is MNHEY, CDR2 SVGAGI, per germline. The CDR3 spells CASKTQGLSYEQYF. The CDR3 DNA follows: TGTGCCAGCAAAACCCAGGGGCTGTCCTACGAGCAGTACTTC.